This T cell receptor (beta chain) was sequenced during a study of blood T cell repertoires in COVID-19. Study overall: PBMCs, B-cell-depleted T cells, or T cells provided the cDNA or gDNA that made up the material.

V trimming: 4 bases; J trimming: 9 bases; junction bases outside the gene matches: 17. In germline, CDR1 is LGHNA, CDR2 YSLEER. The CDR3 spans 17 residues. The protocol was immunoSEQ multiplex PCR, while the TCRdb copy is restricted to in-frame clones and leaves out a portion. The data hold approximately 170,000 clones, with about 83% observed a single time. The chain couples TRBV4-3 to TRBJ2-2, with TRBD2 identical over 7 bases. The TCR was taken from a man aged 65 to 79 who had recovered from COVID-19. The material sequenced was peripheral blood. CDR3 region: CASSRNYSPSGKWELFF. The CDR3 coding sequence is TGCGCCAGCAGCCGGAACTATTCTCCAAGCGGGAAATGGGAGCTGTTTTTT.